The entry below gives a single T cell receptor beta chain sequence along with its context. Profiled with immunoSEQ multiplex PCR; TCRdb holds only in-frame clones, not every one. The table lists a few hundred thousand clones, around nine tenths of them singletons. The germline V gene encodes CDR1 LGHDT and CDR2 YNNKEL (reference sequence). Trimming stripped 4 bases from V and 0 bases from J, with 22 bases between. The CDR3 totals 19 residues. The data belong to a study of blood T cell repertoires in COVID-19. Sample: peripheral blood. The gene calls are TRBV3-1 (or the pseudogene TRBV3-2) and TRBJ1-3; TRBD1 might be the D (6 bases). The clonotype comes from a woman aged 65 to 85 with active or convalescent COVID-19. CDR3 nucleotide sequence: TGTGCCAGCAGCCCCCTCCGGGGCAGGGACACTCTCTCTGGAAACACCATATATTTT. It specifies CASSPLRGRDTLSGNTIYF.